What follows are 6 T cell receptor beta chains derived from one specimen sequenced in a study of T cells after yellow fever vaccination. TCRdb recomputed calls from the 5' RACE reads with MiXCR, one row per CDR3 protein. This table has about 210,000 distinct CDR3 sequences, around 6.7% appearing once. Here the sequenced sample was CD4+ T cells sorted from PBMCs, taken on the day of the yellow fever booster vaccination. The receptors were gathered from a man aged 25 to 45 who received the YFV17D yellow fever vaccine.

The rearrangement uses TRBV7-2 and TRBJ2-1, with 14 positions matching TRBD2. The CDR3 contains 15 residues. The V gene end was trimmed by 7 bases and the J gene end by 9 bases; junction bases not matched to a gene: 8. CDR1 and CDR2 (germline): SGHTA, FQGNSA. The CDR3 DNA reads TGTGCCAGCACAGGAACCGGGACTAGCGGGAGTGAGCAGTTCTTC. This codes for CASTGTGTSGSEQFF.

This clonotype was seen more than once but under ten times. CDR3: CASSLALGANAEAFF. DNA for the CDR3: TGCGCCAGCAGCTTGGCCCTGGGGGCGAATGCTGAAGCTTTCTTT. This chain joins TRBV5-1 and TRBJ1-1; D perhaps matches TRBD1 (6 bases). The CDR3 covers 15 residues. With 0 bases removed from V and 6 bases from J, the gap between germline ends came to 15 bases. Germline assignment: CDR1 SGHRS and CDR2 YFSETQ.

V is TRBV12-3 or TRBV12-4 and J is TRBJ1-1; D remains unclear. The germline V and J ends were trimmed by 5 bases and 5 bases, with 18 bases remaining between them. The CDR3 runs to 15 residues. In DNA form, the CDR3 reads TGTGCCAGCAGTCCCATGGGCACACACGGGACTGAAGCTTTCTTT. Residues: CASSPMGTHGTEAFF.

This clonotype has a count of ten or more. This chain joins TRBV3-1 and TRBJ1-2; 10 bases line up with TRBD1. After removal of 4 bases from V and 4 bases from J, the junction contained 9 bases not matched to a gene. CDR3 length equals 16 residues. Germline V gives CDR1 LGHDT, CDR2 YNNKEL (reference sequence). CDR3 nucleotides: TGTGCCAGCAGCCGTACCGGGACAGGGGTGGCCTATGGCTACACCTTC. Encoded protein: CASSRTGTGVAYGYTF.

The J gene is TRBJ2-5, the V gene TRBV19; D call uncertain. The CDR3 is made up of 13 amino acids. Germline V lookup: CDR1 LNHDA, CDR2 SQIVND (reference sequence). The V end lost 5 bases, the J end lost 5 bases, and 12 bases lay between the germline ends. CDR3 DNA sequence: TGTGCCAGTAGTTTGTCCCTGGTTGAGACCCAGTACTTC. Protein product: CASSLSLVETQYF.

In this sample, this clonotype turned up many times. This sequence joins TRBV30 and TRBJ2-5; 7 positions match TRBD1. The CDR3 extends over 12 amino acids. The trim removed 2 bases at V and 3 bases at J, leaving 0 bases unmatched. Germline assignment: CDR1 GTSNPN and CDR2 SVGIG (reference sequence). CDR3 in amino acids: CAWSQGEETQYF. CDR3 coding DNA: TGTGCCTGGAGTCAGGGGGAAGAGACCCAGTACTTC. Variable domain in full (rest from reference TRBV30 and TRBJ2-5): SQTIHQWPATLVQPVGSPLSLECTVEGTSNPNLYWYRQAAGRGLQLLFYSVGIGQISSEVPQNLSASRPQDRQFILSSKKLLLSDSGFYLCAWSQGEETQYFGPGTRLLVL.